This is a list of T cell receptor beta chains from one sample in a study of cytomegalovirus exposure and HLA in healthy donors. Sequencing was performed with immunoSEQ multiplex PCR; in TCRdb, only in-frame clones are kept and a portion is missing. This table holds just under 75,000 clones, around 94% found once. Sequenced input: PBMCs. These receptors all come from a woman younger than 35 in good health and CMV-seropositive. Each CDR3 is given with its conserved first and last residue. A D gene is named only where the DNA matches it firmly. Part of the rows lack a size; the others show once, few, many or a class for expanded clones.

V	J	size	D	CDR3	DNA
TRBV19	TRBJ2-7	once	TRBD1	CASSIRMYLDRGGSTEQYF	TGTGCCAGTAGTATAAGGATGTACTTGGACAGGGGGGGGTCTACCGAGCAGTACTTC
TRBV7-9	TRBJ2-5	many	TRBD2	CASRKDSGGGETQYF	TGTGCCAGCAGAAAAGATAGCGGGGGAGGGGAGACCCAGTACTTC
TRBV5-1	TRBJ1-1	-	-	CASSLGSLNTEAFF	TGCGCCAGCAGCTTGGGCAGTCTGAACACTGAAGCTTTCTTT
TRBV12-2	TRBJ2-4	-	-	CASRLSRLAGGPPNIQYF	TGTGCAAGTCGCTTATCCCGACTAGCGGGAGGGCCACCGAACATTCAGTACTTC
TRBV2	TRBJ1-6	-	-	CASVRESSYNSPLHF	TGTGCCAGCGTTCGGGAGAGCTCCTATAATTCACCCCTCCACTTT
TRBV10-3	TRBJ2-1	-	-	CAISESFGRGNEQFF	TGTGCCATCAGTGAGTCCTTTGGCAGGGGCAATGAGCAGTTCTTC
TRBV5-1	TRBJ2-7	once	-	CASSPPSYEQYF	TGCGCCAGCAGCCCCCCGTCCTACGAGCAGTACTTC
TRBV19	TRBJ2-3	-	-	CASTSVGRHTDTQYF	TGTGCCAGTACCTCAGTGGGCAGGCACACAGATACGCAGTATTTT
TRBV6-6	TRBJ1-1	-	TRBD1	CASLNRGRITEAFF	TGTGCCAGCTTAAACAGGGGAAGAATCACTGAAGCTTTCTTT
TRBV9	TRBJ1-1	-	-	CASSVGEWGGRPPEAFF	TGTGCCAGCAGCGTAGGAGAATGGGGAGGGAGGCCCCCTGAAGCTTTCTTT
TRBV19	TRBJ1-3	-	-	CASSIGHSNSGNTIYF	TGTGCCAGTAGTATAGGGCACAGCAACTCTGGAAACACCATATATTTT
TRBV27	TRBJ2-3	-	-	CASSRFRGYTDTQYF	TGTGCCAGCAGTCGGTTCCGGGGGTACACAGATACGCAGTATTTT
TRBV28	TRBJ1-2	once	-	CASSLVQVARYYGYTF	TGTGCCAGCAGTTTAGTGCAGGTTGCTCGGTACTATGGCTACACCTTC
TRBV11-3	TRBJ2-1	-	TRBD1	CASSLGGTGDNNEQFF	TGTGCCAGCAGCTTAGGTGGGACAGGAGACAACAATGAGCAGTTCTTC
TRBV15	TRBJ1-1	-	-	CATSSPDSHTEAFF	TGTGCCACCAGCAGCCCGGACAGCCACACTGAAGCTTTCTTT
TRBV15	TRBJ2-1	-	TRBD2	CATSSQLGAGGDEQFF	TGTGCCACCAGTAGCCAACTCGGTGCGGGGGGTGATGAGCAGTTCTTC
TRBV19	TRBJ2-1	-	TRBD1	CASSREDRGGNEQFF	TGTGCCAGTAGTCGTGAGGACAGGGGAGGAAATGAGCAGTTCTTC
TRBV30	TRBJ2-7	-	-	CAWSVPSVGRRLSYEQYF	TGTGCCTGGAGTGTCCCCTCGGTCGGCAGGCGCCTCTCCTACGAGCAGTACTTC
TRBV6-5	TRBJ1-1	once	-	CASSYSRGVNTEAFF	TGTGCCAGCAGTTATTCCCGGGGGGTGAACACTGAAGCTTTCTTT
TRBV7-9	TRBJ2-3	-	-	CASSPRVGPSTDTQYF	TGTGCCAGCAGCCCCCGTGTCGGTCCTAGCACAGATACGCAGTATTTT
TRBV5-6	TRBJ2-7	-	TRBD2	CASSLVSGGVVEQYF	TGTGCCAGCAGCTTGGTCAGCGGGGGGGTCGTGGAGCAGTACTTC
TRBV9	TRBJ2-3	-	TRBD2	CASSVAGVRSDTQYF	TGTGCCAGCAGTGTAGCGGGAGTCCGATCAGATACGCAGTATTTT
TRBV7-9	TRBJ2-1	-	TRBD2	CASSRIAGGVNEQFF	TGTGCCAGCAGCCGTATAGCGGGGGGAGTTAATGAGCAGTTCTTC
TRBV28	TRBJ2-5	-	-	CASSGDRTGTQYF	TGTGCCAGCAGTGGAGACAGGACCGGGACCCAGTACTTC
TRBV7-6	TRBJ2-3	-	TRBD1	CASSSGTGEDTQYF	TGTGCCAGCAGCTCCGGGACAGGGGAAGATACGCAGTATTTT
TRBV7-8	TRBJ1-5	-	-	CASSNSRVGEPQHF	TGTGCCAGCAGCAACTCCAGGGTTGGAGAGCCCCAGCATTTT